The entry that follows covers one TCR beta chain sequence. Its antigen is not identified. A read error may explain this, as a much larger clone is one base away. This specimen belongs to a study of T-cell memory formation after mild COVID-19. Background on the study: Clusters of TCRs were largely donor specific. Overall study findings and caveats: Clones from the second wave (peaking day 37) had unconfirmed SARS-CoV-2 specificity. Later expanders leaned CD4+, whereas day 15 to 85 contracting clones were balanced CD4/CD8. Of the contracting clones, CD4+ ones lay mainly in CM and EM, and CD8+ ones in EMRA.

Using its own MiXCR run on the 5' RACE reads, TCRdb lists one record per CDR3 protein. This sample has approximately 60,000 distinct CDR3 sequences, with about a tenth found just once. V was shortened by 3 bases and J by 3 bases, with 8 bases between the two germline ends. CDR3 length: 13 amino acids. Germline V gene data show CDR1 as SGHRS and CDR2 as YFSETQ. The clonotype comes from a man between 18 and 35 years old who had mild COVID-19 (a few samples of this study predate the infection). Cell type and time point are not known. The sequenced material came from PBMCs or a T cell subset sorted from them (not recorded which). J is TRBJ2-3 and V is TRBV5-1; unclear D gene. CDR3 amino acids: CASSSTLTDTQYF. The CDR3 region has the DNA TGCGCCAGCAGCTCGACCTTAACAGATACGCAGTATTTT. Using reference TRBV5-1 and TRBJ2-3 for the parts outside the CDR3, the full variable domain is KAGVTQTPRYLIKTRGQQVTLSCSPISGHRSVSWYQQTPGQGLQFLFEYFSETQRNKGNFPGRFSGRQFSNSRSEMNVSTLELGDSALYLCASSSTLTDTQYFGPGTRLTVL.